The table lists the clone carrying this TCR beta chain with a count of one. Method: immunoSEQ multiplex PCR; TCRdb's copy keeps in-frame clones and lacks some. The sample records around 400,000 clones, about 89% being singletons. This entry is derived from a study of blood T cell repertoires in COVID-19. V gave up 5 bases and J gave up 5 bases; unmatched junction bases: 7. There are 14 residues in the CDR3. Germline lookup yields CDR1 SGHTA and CDR2 FQGNSA. The sequence was collected from a man aged 40-49 years with acute or convalescent COVID-19. The chain combines TRBV7-2 with TRBJ1-1; TRBD1 aligns across 8 bases. Sequenced input: peripheral blood. CDR3 region: CASSKGQGWTEAFF. For the CDR3, the DNA is TGTGCCAGCAGCAAAGGACAGGGTTGGACTGAAGCTTTCTTT.